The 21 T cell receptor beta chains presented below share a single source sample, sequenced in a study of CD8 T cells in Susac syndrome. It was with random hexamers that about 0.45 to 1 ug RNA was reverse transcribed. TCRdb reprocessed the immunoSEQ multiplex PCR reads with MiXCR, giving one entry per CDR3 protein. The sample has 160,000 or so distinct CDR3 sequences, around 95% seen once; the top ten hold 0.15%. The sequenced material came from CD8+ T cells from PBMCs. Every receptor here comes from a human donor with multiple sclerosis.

The CDR3, as DNA: TGTGCCACCAGTGATTTGAATGAGCAGTTCTTC. Its protein product is CATSDLNEQFF. The rearrangement links TRBV24-1 to TRBJ2-1; D is undetermined. There are 11 residues in the CDR3. Germline CDR1 and CDR2: KGHDR and SFDVKD. V lost 0 bases, J lost 7 bases, and 0 bases lay in between.

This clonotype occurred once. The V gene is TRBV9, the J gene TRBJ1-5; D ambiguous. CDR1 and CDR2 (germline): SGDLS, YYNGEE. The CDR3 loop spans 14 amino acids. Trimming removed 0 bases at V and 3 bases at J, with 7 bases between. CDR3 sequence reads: CASSVGGNNQPQHF. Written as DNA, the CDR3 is TGTGCCAGCAGCGTAGGAGGAAACAATCAGCCCCAGCATTTT.

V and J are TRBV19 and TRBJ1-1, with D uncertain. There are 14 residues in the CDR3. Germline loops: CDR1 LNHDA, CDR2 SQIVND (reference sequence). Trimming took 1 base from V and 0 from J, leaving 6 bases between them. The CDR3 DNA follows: TGTGCCAGTAGTATAGGGCGGTTGAACACTGAAGCTTTCTTT. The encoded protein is CASSIGRLNTEAFF.

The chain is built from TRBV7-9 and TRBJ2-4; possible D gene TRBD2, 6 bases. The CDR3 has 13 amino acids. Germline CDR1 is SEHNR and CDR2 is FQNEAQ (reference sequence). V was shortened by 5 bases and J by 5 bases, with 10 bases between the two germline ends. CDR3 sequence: CASSRPGENIQYF. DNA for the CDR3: TGTGCCAGCAGCCGACCGGGGGAAAACATTCAGTACTTC.

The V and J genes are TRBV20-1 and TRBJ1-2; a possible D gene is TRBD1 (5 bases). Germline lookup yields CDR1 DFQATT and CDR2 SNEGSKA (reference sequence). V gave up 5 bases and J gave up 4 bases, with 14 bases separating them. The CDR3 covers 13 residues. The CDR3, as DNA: TGCAGTGCTCCACCCGGGGCAAGCTATGGCTACACCTTC. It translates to CSAPPGASYGYTF.

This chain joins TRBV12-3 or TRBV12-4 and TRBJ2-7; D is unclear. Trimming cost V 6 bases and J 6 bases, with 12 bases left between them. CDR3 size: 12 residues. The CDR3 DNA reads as TGTGCCAGCAGCCTCCCCTTAAGCGAGCAGTACTTC. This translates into CASSLPLSEQYF.

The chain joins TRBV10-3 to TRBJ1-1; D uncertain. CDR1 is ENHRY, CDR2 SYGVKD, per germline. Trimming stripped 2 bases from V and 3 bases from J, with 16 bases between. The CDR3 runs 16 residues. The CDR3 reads CAISEPEWGLDTEAFF. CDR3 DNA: TGTGCCATCAGTGAGCCAGAATGGGGATTGGACACTGAAGCTTTCTTT.

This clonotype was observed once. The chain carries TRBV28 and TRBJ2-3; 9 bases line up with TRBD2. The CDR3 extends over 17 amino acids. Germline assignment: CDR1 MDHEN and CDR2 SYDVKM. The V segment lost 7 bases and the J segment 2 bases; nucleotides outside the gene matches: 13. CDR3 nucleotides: TGTGCCAGCACCCCAGGGCTAGCGGGGCCATACACAGATACGCAGTATTTT. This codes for CASTPGLAGPYTDTQYF.

In DNA, the CDR3 is TGTGCCAGCTCACCACCGGGACAGGTCTCCTCCTCTGGAAACACCATATATTTT. It specifies CASSPPGQVSSSGNTIYF. The chain has TRBV18 and TRBJ1-3; TRBD1 matches 8 bases. The germline V gene has CDR1 KGHSH and CDR2 LQKENI. The CDR3 has 18 amino acids. V gave up 0 bases and J gave up 0 bases; unmatched junction bases: 7.

This chain's CDR3 is CASAEATRGYNEQFF. The CDR3 DNA follows: TGTGCCAGTGCCGAGGCGACACGGGGCTACAATGAGCAGTTCTTC. The chain is built from TRBV19 and TRBJ2-1, with a possible D match to TRBD2 (5 bases). V was cut by 8 bases and J by 3 bases, with 17 bases left in between. The CDR3 totals 15 residues. The germline V gene has CDR1 LNHDA and CDR2 SQIVND (reference sequence).

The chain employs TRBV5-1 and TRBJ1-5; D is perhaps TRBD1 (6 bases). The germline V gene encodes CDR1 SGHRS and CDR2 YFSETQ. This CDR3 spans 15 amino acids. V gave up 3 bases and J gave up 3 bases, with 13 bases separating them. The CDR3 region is CASSWTDSTNQPQHF. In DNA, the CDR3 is TGCGCCAGCAGCTGGACAGACAGTACCAATCAGCCCCAGCATTTT. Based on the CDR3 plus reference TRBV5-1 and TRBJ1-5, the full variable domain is KAGVTQTPRYLIKTRGQQVTLSCSPISGHRSVSWYQQTPGQGLQFLFEYFSETQRNKGNFPGRFSGRQFSNSRSEMNVSTLELGDSALYLCASSWTDSTNQPQHFGDGTRLSIL.

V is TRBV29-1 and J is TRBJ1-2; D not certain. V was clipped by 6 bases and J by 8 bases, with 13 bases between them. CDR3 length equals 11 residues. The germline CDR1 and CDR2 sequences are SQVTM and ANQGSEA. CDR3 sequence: CSVADISGYTF. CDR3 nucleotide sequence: TGCAGCGTCGCTGACATAAGCGGCTACACCTTC.

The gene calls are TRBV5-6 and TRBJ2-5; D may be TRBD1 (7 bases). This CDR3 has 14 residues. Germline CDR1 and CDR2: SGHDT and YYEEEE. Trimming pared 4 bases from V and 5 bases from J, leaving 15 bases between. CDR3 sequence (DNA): TGTGCCAGCAGCCCCAGGGGGGTCCGGGAGACCCAGTACTTC. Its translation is CASSPRGVRETQYF.

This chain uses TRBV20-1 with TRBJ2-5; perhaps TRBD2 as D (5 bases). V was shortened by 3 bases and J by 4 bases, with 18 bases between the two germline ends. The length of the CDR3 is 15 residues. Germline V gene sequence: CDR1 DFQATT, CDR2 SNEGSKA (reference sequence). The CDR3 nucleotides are TGCAGTGCTAGCTTGGAACGTCCGGCGGGAGAGACCCAGTACTTC. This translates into CSASLERPAGETQYF.

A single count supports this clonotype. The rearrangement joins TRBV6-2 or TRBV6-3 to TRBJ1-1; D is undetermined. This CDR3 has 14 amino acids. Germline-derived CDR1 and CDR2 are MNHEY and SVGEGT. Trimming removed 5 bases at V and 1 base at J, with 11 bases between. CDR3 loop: CASSHSWGNTEAFF. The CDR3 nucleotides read TGTGCCAGCAGTCACAGTTGGGGGAACACTGAAGCTTTCTTT.

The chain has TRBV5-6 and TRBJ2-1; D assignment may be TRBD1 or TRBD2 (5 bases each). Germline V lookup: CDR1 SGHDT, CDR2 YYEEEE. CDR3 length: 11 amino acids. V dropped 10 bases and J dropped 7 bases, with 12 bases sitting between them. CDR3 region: CASGPGNEQFF. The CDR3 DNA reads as TGTGCCTCAGGGCCGGGGAATGAGCAGTTCTTC.

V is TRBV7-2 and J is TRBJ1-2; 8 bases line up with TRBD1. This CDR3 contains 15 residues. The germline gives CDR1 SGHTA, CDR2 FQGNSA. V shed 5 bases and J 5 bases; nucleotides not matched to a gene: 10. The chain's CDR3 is CASSPRTGLGYGYTF. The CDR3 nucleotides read TGTGCCAGCAGCCCGCGGACAGGGCTTGGTTATGGCTACACCTTC.

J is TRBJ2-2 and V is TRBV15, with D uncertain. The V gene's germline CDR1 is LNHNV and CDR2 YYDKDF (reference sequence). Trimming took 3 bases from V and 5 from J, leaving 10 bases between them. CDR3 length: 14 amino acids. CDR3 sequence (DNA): TGTGCCACCAGCAGGGAAGACCGTACCGGGGAGCTGTTTTTT. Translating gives CATSREDRTGELFF. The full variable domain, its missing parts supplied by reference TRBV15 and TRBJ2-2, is DAMVIQNPRYQVTQFGKPVTLSCSQTLNHNVMYWYQQKSSQAPKLLFHYYDKDFNNEADTPDNFQSRRPNTSFCFLDIRSPGLGDTAMYLCATSREDRTGELFFGEGSRLTVL.

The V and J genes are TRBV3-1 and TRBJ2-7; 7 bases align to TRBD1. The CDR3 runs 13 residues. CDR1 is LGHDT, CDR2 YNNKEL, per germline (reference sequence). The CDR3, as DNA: TGTGCCAGCAGTCAAGGGGGCTACGGCGAGCAGTACGTC. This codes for CASSQGGYGEQYV.

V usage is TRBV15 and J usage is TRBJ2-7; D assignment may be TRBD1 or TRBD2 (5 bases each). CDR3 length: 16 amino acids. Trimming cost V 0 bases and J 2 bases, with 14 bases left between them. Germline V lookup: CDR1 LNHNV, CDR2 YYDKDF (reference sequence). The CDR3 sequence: CATSREDGLGPYEQYV. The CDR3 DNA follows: TGTGCCACCAGCAGAGAGGACGGACTGGGGCCCTACGAGCAGTACGTC.

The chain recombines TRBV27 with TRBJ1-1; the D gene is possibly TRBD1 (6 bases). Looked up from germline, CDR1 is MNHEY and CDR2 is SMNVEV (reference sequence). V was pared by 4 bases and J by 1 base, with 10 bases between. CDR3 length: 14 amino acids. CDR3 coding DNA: TGTGCCAGCAGTTCCGTGACAGGGAACACTGAAGCTTTCTTT. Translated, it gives CASSSVTGNTEAFF.